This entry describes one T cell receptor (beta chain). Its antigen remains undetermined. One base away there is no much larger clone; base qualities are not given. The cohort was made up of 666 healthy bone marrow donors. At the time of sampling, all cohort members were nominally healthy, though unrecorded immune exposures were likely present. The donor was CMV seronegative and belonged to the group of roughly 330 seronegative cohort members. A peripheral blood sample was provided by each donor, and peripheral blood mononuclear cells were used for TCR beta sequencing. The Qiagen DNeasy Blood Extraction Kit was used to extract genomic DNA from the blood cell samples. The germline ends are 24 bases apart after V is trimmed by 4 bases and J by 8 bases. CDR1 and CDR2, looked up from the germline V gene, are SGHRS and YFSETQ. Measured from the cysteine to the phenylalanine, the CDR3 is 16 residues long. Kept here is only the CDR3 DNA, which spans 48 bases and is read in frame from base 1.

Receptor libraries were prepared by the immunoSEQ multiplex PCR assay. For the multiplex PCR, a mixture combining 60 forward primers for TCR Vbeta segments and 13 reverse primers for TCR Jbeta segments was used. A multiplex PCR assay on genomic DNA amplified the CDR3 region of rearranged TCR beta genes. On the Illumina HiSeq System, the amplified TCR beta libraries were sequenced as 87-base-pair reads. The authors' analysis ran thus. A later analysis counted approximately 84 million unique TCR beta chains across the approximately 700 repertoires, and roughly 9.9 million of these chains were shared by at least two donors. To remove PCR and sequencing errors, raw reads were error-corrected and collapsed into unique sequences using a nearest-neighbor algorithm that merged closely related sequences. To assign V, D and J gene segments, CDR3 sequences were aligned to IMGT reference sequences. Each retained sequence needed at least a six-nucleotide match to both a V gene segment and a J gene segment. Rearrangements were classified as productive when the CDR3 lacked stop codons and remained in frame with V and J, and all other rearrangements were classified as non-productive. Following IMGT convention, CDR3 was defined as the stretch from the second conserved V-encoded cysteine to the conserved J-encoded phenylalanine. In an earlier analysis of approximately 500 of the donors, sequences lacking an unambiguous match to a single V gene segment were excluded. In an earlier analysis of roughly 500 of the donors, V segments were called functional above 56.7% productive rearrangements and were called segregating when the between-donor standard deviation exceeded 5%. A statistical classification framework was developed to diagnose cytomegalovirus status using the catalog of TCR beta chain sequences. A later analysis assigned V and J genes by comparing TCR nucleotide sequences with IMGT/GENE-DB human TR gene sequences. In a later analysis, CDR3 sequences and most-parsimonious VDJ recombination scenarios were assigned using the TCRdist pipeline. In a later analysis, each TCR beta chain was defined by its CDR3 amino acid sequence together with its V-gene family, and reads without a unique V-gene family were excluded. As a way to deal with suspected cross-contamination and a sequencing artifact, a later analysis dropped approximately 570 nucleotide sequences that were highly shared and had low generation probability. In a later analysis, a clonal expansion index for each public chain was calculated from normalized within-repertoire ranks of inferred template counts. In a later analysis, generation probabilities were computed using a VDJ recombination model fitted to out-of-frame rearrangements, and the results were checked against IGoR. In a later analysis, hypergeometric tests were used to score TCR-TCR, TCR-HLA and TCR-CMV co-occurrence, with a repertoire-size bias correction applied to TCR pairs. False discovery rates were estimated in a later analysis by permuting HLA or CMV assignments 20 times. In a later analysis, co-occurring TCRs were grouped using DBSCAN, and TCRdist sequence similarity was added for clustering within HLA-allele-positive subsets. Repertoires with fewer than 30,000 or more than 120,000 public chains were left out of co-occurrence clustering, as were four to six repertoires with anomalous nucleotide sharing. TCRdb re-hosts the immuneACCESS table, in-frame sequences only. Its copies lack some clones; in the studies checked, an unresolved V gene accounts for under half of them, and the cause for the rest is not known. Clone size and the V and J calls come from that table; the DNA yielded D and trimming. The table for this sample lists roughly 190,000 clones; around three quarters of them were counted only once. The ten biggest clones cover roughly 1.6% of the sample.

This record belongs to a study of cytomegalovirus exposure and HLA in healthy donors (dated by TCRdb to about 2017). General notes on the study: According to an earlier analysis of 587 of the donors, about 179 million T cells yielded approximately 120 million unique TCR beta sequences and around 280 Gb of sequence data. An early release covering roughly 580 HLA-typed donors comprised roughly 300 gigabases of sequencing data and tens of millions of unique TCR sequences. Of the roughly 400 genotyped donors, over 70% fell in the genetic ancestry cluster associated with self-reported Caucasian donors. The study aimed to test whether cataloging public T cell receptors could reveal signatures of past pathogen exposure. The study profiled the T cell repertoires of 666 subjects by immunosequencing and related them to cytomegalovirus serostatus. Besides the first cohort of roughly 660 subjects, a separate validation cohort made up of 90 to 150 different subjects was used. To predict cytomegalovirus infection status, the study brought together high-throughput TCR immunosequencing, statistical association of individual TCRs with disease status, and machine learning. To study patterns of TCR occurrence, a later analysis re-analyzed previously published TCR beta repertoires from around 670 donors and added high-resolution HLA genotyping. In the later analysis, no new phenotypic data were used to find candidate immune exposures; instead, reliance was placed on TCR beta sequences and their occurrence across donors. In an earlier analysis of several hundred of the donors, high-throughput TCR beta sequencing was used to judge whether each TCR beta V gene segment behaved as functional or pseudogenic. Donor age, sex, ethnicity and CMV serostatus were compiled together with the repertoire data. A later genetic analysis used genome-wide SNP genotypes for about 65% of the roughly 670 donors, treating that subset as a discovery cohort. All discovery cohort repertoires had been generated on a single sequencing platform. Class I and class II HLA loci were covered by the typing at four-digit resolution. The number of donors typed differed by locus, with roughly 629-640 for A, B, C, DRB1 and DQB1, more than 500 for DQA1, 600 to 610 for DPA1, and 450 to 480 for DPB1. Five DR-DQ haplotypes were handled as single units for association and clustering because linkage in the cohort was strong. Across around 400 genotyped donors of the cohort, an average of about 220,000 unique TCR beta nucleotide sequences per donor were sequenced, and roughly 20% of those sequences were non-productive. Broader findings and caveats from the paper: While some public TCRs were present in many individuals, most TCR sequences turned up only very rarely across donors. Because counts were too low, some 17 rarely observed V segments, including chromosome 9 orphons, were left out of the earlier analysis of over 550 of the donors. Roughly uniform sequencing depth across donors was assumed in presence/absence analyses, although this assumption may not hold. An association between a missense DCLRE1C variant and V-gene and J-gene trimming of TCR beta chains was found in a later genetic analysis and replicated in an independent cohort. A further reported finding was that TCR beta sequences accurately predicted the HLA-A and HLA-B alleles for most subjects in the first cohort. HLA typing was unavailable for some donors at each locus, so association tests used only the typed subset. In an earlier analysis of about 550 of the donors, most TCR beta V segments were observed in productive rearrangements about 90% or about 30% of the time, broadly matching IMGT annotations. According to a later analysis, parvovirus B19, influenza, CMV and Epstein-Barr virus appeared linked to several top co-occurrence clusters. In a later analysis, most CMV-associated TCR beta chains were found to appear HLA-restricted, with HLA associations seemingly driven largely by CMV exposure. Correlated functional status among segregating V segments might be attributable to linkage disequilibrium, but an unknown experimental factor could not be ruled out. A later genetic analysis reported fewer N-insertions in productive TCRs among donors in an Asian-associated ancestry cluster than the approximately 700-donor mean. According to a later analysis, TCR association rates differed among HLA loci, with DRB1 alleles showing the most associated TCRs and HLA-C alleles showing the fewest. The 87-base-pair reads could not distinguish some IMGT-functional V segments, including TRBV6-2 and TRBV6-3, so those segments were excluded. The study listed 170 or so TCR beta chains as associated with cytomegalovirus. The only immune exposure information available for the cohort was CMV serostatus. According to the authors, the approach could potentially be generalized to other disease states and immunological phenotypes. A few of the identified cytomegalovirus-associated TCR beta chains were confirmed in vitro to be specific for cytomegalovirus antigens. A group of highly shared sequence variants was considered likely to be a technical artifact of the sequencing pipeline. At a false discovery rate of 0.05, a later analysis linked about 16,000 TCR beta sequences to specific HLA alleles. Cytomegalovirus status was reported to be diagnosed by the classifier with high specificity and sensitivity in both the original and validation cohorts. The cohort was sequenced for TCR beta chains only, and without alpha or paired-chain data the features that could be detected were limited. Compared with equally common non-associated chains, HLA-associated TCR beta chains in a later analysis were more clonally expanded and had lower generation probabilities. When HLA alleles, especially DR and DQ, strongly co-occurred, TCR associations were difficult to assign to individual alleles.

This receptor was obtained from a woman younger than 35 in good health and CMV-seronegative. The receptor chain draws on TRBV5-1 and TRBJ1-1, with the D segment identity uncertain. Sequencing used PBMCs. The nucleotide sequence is TGCGCCAGCAGCCCCATCCCGGAGGGCGCCGCGGGAGAAGCTTTCTTT. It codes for CASSPIPEGAAGEAFF.